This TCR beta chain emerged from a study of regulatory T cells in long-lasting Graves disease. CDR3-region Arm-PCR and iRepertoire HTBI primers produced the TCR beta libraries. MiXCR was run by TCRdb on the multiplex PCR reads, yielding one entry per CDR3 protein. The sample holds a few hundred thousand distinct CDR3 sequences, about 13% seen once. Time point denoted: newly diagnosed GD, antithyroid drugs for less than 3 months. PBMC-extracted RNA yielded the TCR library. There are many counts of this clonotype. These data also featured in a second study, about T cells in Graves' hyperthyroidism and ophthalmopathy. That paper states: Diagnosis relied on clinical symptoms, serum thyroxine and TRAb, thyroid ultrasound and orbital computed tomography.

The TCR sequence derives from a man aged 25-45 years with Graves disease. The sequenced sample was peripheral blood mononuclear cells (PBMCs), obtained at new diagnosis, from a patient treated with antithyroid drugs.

This chain's CDR3 is CSATRDRLFGETQYF. The DNA for the CDR3 is TGCAGTGCTACTAGGGACAGACTGTTTGGAGAGACCCAGTACTTC. V gene TRBV20-1 combines with J gene TRBJ2-5, with TRBD1 matching over 7 bases. Germline V gives CDR1 DFQATT, CDR2 SNEGSKA (reference sequence). Germline trimming cut 4 bases from V and 4 bases from J; bases unmatched to any gene: 12. This CDR3 spans 15 amino acids.